One sample yielded the 32 T cell receptor beta chains listed below, sequenced in a study of vaccination and CD4 T cells after COVID-19. At the Johns Hopkins FTIC core, DNA taken from cultured CD4+ T cells was sequenced by way of the Oncomine TCR Beta short-read assay. A single record per CDR3 protein comes from TCRdb applying MiXCR to the PCR reads. The table has some 9,300 distinct CDR3 sequences, 35% to 50% seen once; the top ten hold 9.5% to 15%. Treatment meaning: roughly 10-day PBMC culture with coronavirus spike peptide pools or control peptides (ViraFEST assay). These TCRs' antigens remain unknown. Source material: CD4+ T cells from blood, cultured in vitro. These receptors all stem from a human donor who had recovered from COVID-19.

CDR3 in amino acids: CASSSGGGGNQPQHF. In DNA, the CDR3 is TGCGCCAGCAGCTCTGGAGGGGGCGGCAATCAGCCCCAGCATTTT. The chain employs TRBV5-1 and TRBJ1-5, with 7 bases identical to TRBD1. Germline CDR1 and CDR2: SGHRS and YFSETQ. This CDR3 has 15 residues. V lost 3 bases, J lost 2 bases, and 5 bases stayed unmatched.

On this clonotype: A junction boundary mismatches the germline segment, possibly from a read error. The CDR3: CTSNQGRAEAFF. CDR3 DNA: TGTACCAGCAACCAGGGGAGGGCTGAAGCTTTCTTT. This rearrangement joins TRBV6-2 or TRBV6-3 to TRBJ1-1; D might be TRBD1 (6 bases). Germline CDR1 and CDR2: MNHEY and SVGEGT. The CDR3 is 12 amino acids.

V is TRBV28 and J is TRBJ2-6; D gene unclear. Trimming took 6 bases from V and 0 from J, leaving 12 bases between them. This CDR3 spans 16 amino acids. CDR1 MDHEN and CDR2 SYDVKM come from the germline V gene. The CDR3 spells CASSTASRSGANVLTF. CDR3 DNA sequence: TGTGCCAGCAGCACAGCCTCTCGCTCTGGGGCCAACGTCCTGACTTTC.

The chain recombines TRBV5-6 with TRBJ1-2; D ambiguous. The germline V gene encodes CDR1 SGHDT and CDR2 YYEEEE. V lost 4 bases and J 2 bases, leaving 15 bases between the germline ends. The CDR3 covers 15 residues. This CDR3 reads CASSPGPRQNYGYTF. CDR3 DNA sequence: TGTGCCAGCAGCCCAGGTCCCAGGCAAAACTATGGCTACACCTTC.

This chain joins TRBV14 and TRBJ2-5; D remains ambiguous. CDR3 length equals 16 residues. The V gene lost 3 bases and the J gene lost 4 bases, with 18 bases spanning the gap. Per the germline V gene, CDR1 is SGHDN and CDR2 is FVKESK. The DNA for the CDR3 is TGTGCCAGCAGCCACCCCCAAAGGGCATTCATAGAGACCCAGTACTTC. Its translation: CASSHPQRAFIETQYF. Full variable domain (remainder filled in from reference TRBV14 and TRBJ2-5): EAGVTQFPSHSVIEKGQTVTLRCDPISGHDNLYWYRRVMGKEIKFLLHFVKESKQDESGMPNNRFLAERTGGTYSTLKVQPAELEDSGVYFCASSHPQRAFIETQYFGPGTRLLVL.

In this sample, this clonotype turned up a few times. The rearrangement links TRBV30 to TRBJ1-1, with D possibly TRBD1 on 5 matching bases. The CDR3 extends over 13 amino acids. Looked up from germline, CDR1 is GTSNPN and CDR2 is SVGIG (reference sequence). Between the trimmed V and J ends, which lost 3 bases and 0 bases, there was a span of 8 bases. The DNA for the CDR3 is TGTGCCTGGAGCCGACAGCTGAACACTGAAGCTTTCTTT. It yields the protein CAWSRQLNTEAFF.

The V and J genes are TRBV11-2 and TRBJ2-3, with D hard to call. The CDR3 is 15 amino acids. Between the trimmed V and J ends, which lost 6 bases and 4 bases, there was a span of 17 bases. Germline lookup yields CDR1 SGHAT and CDR2 FQNNGV. CDR3 loop: CASSLPGTLADTQYF. The DNA of the CDR3 is TGTGCCAGCAGTCTTCCCGGCACACTGGCAGATACGCAGTATTTT. The full variable domain, with the rest looked up from reference TRBV11-2 and TRBJ2-3, is EAGVAQSPRYKIIEKRQSVAFWCNPISGHATLYWYQQILGQGPKLLIQFQNNGVVDDSQLPKDRFSAERLKGVDSTLKIQPAKLEDSAVYLCASSLPGTLADTQYFGPGTRLTVL.

CDR3 DNA: TGTGCCAGCAGCTTGGACAGAGGAAACACCATATATTTT. Translation gives CASSLDRGNTIYF. This chain uses TRBV5-5 with TRBJ1-3, with unresolved D. Between the trimmed V and J ends, which lost 0 bases and 4 bases, there was a span of 5 bases. The germline V gene has CDR1 SGHKS and CDR2 YYEKEE (reference sequence). The CDR3 loop spans 13 amino acids.

The J gene is TRBJ1-5, the V gene TRBV6-5, with 10 bases lining up with TRBD1. The junction had 8 bases not matched to a gene; V was cut back by 4 bases and J by 2 bases. The CDR3 spans 17 residues. Germline lookup yields CDR1 MNHEY and CDR2 SVGAGI. The CDR3 nucleotides are TGTGCCAGCAGTTTAGGGGACAGGGGATATGGCAATCAGCCCCAGCATTTT. Encoded protein: CASSLGDRGYGNQPQHF.

This clonotype has only one observation. The V call is TRBV10-3, the J call TRBJ2-7; weak D call: TRBD1 (6 bases). V gave up 2 bases and J gave up 0 bases, with 11 bases separating them. The CDR3 sequence is 15 residues long. The germline V gene encodes CDR1 ENHRY and CDR2 SYGVKD. For the CDR3, the DNA is TGTGCCATCAGTGAGATAGTGGACAGCTCCTACGAGCAGTACTTC. Amino acids: CAISEIVDSSYEQYF.

The gene calls are TRBV21-1 and TRBJ2-7; TRBD1, the table's D call, lacks a check against the DNA. TRBV21-1 constitutes a pseudogene. This CDR3 comprises 16 residues. CDR3 region: CASSNCPTLGSYEQYF. The CDR3 DNA reads as TGTGCCAGCAGCAATTGTCCCACCTTAGGCTCCTACGAGCAGTACTTC.

The J gene is TRBJ1-5, the V gene TRBV12-3 or TRBV12-4, with TRBD1 matching over 7 bases. The CDR3 consists of 15 residues. Unmatched junction bases numbered 5, after V lost 6 bases and J lost 0 bases. The CDR3: CASRRQGGSNQPQHF. In DNA form, the CDR3 reads TGTGCCAGCAGGCGACAGGGAGGTAGCAATCAGCCCCAGCATTTT.

This clonotype occurred a few times. The chain carries TRBV2 and TRBJ2-7; the D gene is possibly TRBD2 (5 bases). The germline CDR1 and CDR2 sequences are SNHLY and FYNNEI. The V gene lost 2 bases and the J gene lost 0 bases, with 11 bases spanning the gap. CDR3 length equals 15 residues. DNA of the CDR3: TGTGCCAGCAGTGAACGAGGACTGATCTCCTACGAGCAGTACTTC. Protein: CASSERGLISYEQYF. Looking up the rest from reference TRBV2 and TRBJ2-7 gives the full variable domain: EPEVTQTPSHQVTQMGQEVILRCVPISNHLYFYWYRQILGQKVEFLVSFYNNEISEKSEIFDDQFSVERPDGSNFTLKIRSTKLEDSAMYFCASSERGLISYEQYFGPGTRLTVT.

This clonotype is medium-sized (0.01 to 0.1%) by share. V and J are TRBV19 and TRBJ2-7; 14 bases are a match to TRBD2. V gave up 5 bases and J gave up 7 bases; unmatched junction bases: 7. This CDR3 region has 15 residues. Germline-derived CDR1 and CDR2 are LNHDA and SQIVND (reference sequence). CDR3 protein: CASSVGTSGSGEQYF. DNA of the CDR3: TGTGCCAGTAGTGTGGGGACTAGCGGGAGCGGTGAGCAGTACTTC. Full variable domain (outside the CDR3, taken from reference TRBV19 and TRBJ2-7): DGGITQSPKYLFRKEGQNVTLSCEQNLNHDAMYWYRQDPGQGLRLIYYSQIVNDFQKGDIAEGYSVSREKKESFPLTVTSAQKNPTAFYLCASSVGTSGSGEQYFGPGTRLTVT.

The gene calls are TRBV7-9 and TRBJ2-6; 8 bases are shared with TRBD1. The CDR3 is 18 residues long. Germline V gene lookup returns CDR1 SEHNR and CDR2 FQNEAQ (reference sequence). V lost 5 bases to trimming and J lost 0 bases; unmatched junction nucleotides: 9. The chain's CDR3 is CASSPLGTGPSGANVLTF. The CDR3 DNA sequence: TGTGCCAGCAGCCCGCTAGGGACAGGACCCTCTGGGGCCAACGTCCTGACTTTC.

CDR3 sequence reads: CASSWDRNTEAFF. In DNA, the CDR3 is TGTGCCAGCAGCTGGGACAGGAACACTGAAGCTTTCTTT. The chain combines TRBV6-1 with TRBJ1-1, with 7 bases identical to TRBD1. The CDR3 contains 13 residues. V trimming: 6 bases; J trimming: 1 base; junction bases outside the gene matches: 2. Germline CDR1 MNHNS, CDR2 SASEGT.

This clonotype was counted a single time. V usage is TRBV2 and J usage is TRBJ2-7; 13 nucleotides agree with TRBD2. CDR3 size: 15 residues. Germline CDR1 reads SNHLY; CDR2 reads FYNNEI. After removal of 7 bases from V and 5 bases from J, the junction contained 8 bases not matched to a gene. The CDR3: CASKGLAGVRDEQYF. For the CDR3, the DNA is TGTGCCAGCAAAGGACTAGCGGGAGTTAGAGACGAGCAGTACTTC.

The rearrangement joins TRBV11-2 to TRBJ1-2, with D possibly TRBD1 on 6 matching bases. The germline gives CDR1 SGHAT, CDR2 FQNNGV. The CDR3 sequence is 15 residues long. Trimming left V 0 bases short and J 8 bases short, with 16 bases between. CDR3: CASSLDTLDRRGYTF. The CDR3, as DNA: TGTGCCAGCAGCTTAGACACCTTAGACAGGAGAGGCTACACCTTC.

This clonotype appeared a few times. The V and J genes are TRBV19 and TRBJ2-2; D remains ambiguous. Trimming took off 3 bases at V and 3 bases at J, with 11 bases between the two ends. Germline V gene data show CDR1 as LNHDA and CDR2 as SQIVND (reference sequence). CDR3 size: 15 residues. Written as DNA, the CDR3 is TGTGCCAGTAGTATTTGGGCAGAATACACCGGGGAGCTGTTTTTT. It is translated as CASSIWAEYTGELFF.

The rearrangement joins TRBV5-1 to TRBJ1-2; perhaps TRBD1 as D (5 bases). Germline CDR1 is SGHRS and CDR2 is YFSETQ. The length of the CDR3 is 14 residues. V was pared by 0 bases and J by 3 bases, with 9 bases between. The DNA for the CDR3 is TGCGCCAGCAGCTTGGCCTTAGGGGACTATGGCTACACCTTC. Its translation: CASSLALGDYGYTF.

This clonotype was seen only once. The chain uses TRBV6-2 or TRBV6-3 and TRBJ2-1, with TRBD1 matching 8 bases. Germline V gene data show CDR1 as MNHEY and CDR2 as SVGEGT. V was clipped by 4 bases and J by 2 bases; unmatched bases: 10. CDR3 length equals 17 residues. The CDR3 DNA reads as TGTGCCAGCAGTTTAAGACGATCGACAGGGGCCTACAATGAGCAGTTCTTC. Amino acid sequence: CASSLRRSTGAYNEQFF.

V gene TRBV7-6 combines with J gene TRBJ1-1; 10 nucleotides match TRBD1. After removal of 5 bases from V and 7 bases from J, the junction contained 10 bases not matched to a gene. Germline loops: CDR1 SGHVS, CDR2 FNYEAQ. The CDR3 is 15 residues long. This CDR3 is CASSGTTGGISEAFF. The CDR3 nucleotides read TGTGCCAGCAGCGGAACGACAGGGGGCATCAGTGAAGCTTTCTTT.

The sample holds a few counts of this clonotype. The chain employs TRBV19 and TRBJ1-2, with 8 positions matching TRBD1. Trimming took 5 bases from V and 2 from J; bases not matched to a gene: 7. In germline, CDR1 is LNHDA, CDR2 SQIVND (reference sequence). This CDR3 contains 15 residues. CDR3 sequence: CASSGKGQGNYGYTF. The CDR3 bases are TGTGCCAGTAGTGGAAAAGGACAGGGAAACTATGGCTACACCTTC.

The J gene is TRBJ2-5, the V gene TRBV5-1, with TRBD2 matching 15 bases. Losses at the gene ends were 2 bases for V and 5 bases for J; bases not matched to a gene: 10. CDR1 is SGHRS and CDR2 is YFSETQ in the germline V gene. The CDR3 runs to 18 residues. The CDR3 is CASSLPGLAGGVRETQYF. CDR3 sequence (DNA): TGCGCCAGCAGCTTACCGGGACTAGCGGGAGGTGTGCGGGAGACCCAGTACTTC.

V gene TRBV6-1 combines with J gene TRBJ1-1; D not resolved. The germline V gene has CDR1 MNHNS and CDR2 SASEGT. The V end lost 9 bases, the J end lost 5 bases, and 22 bases lay between the germline ends. The CDR3 spans 15 residues. CDR3 nucleotides: TGTGCCAGTGGAGGTTTAGCATTCCGAGAAACTGAAGCTTTCTTT. Amino acids: CASGGLAFRETEAFF.

This clonotype was picked up a small number of times. The chain joins TRBV6-1 to TRBJ2-7; D unclear. The CDR3 is 12 residues long. CDR1 is MNHNS and CDR2 is SASEGT in the germline V gene. V was cut by 4 bases and J by 2 bases, with 6 bases left in between. The CDR3 here is CASSVGAYEQYF. The CDR3 DNA reads TGTGCCAGCAGTGTTGGGGCCTACGAGCAGTACTTC.

This chain links TRBV5-4 with TRBJ2-1, with D perhaps TRBD2 (7 bases). CDR3 size: 15 residues. V was shortened by 0 bases and J by 9 bases, with 16 bases between the two germline ends. In germline, CDR1 is SGHNT, CDR2 YYREEE (reference sequence). CDR3 loop: CASSLGRGPVGEQFF. The CDR3 bases are TGTGCCAGCAGCTTGGGGCGGGGGCCGGTTGGTGAGCAGTTCTTC.

The chain has TRBV12-3 or TRBV12-4 and TRBJ1-5; D remains ambiguous. The length of the CDR3 is 13 residues. Trimming left V 5 bases short and J 4 bases short, with 9 bases between. This CDR3 is CASSLQENQPQHF. The CDR3 DNA follows: TGTGCCAGCAGTCTTCAGGAAAATCAGCCCCAGCATTTT.

This clonotype has just a few counts. The chain carries TRBV7-2 and TRBJ1-2; tentatively, D is TRBD1 (6 bases). The CDR3 runs 14 residues. Trimming took off 5 bases at V and 7 bases at J, with 17 bases between the two ends. CDR1 and CDR2 (germline): SGHTA, FQGNSA. The CDR3 nucleotides read TGTGCCAGCAGCCCCCTCATAGGGGGGTTTGGCTACACCTTC. Encoded protein: CASSPLIGGFGYTF.

There are a few counts of this clonotype. The genes are TRBV7-9 and TRBJ2-3; D not resolved. CDR3 length equals 17 residues. The germline gives CDR1 SEHNR, CDR2 FQNEAQ (reference sequence). Trimming removed 0 bases from V and 0 bases from J, with 13 bases in between. The chain's CDR3 is CASSLALYTESTDTQYF. CDR3 in DNA: TGTGCCAGCAGCTTAGCGTTGTACACAGAAAGCACAGATACGCAGTATTTT.

In nucleotides, the CDR3 is TGTGCCAGTAGTCAAGCAGGACAGGTACTTTTTGGCTACACCTTC. Residues: CASSQAGQVLFGYTF. J is TRBJ1-2 and V is TRBV19; 7 nucleotides match TRBD1. Germline V gives CDR1 LNHDA, CDR2 SQIVND (reference sequence). J was trimmed by 7 bases and V by 5 bases; bases with no gene match: 13. The CDR3 sequence is 15 residues long. Filled out from reference TRBV19 and TRBJ1-2, the complete variable domain reads DGGITQSPKYLFRKEGQNVTLSCEQNLNHDAMYWYRQDPGQGLRLIYYSQIVNDFQKGDIAEGYSVSREKKESFPLTVTSAQKNPTAFYLCASSQAGQVLFGYTFGSGTRLTVV.

The chain combines TRBV7-8 with TRBJ1-3, with a weak D call TRBD1 (6 bases). Trimming stripped 1 base from V and 0 bases from J, with 13 bases between. The CDR3 is made up of 17 amino acids. The germline V gene encodes CDR1 SGHVS and CDR2 FQNEAQ. The CDR3 reads CASSLGPPGASGNTIYF. CDR3 bases: TGTGCCAGCAGCTTAGGTCCCCCGGGGGCCTCTGGAAACACCATATATTTT.